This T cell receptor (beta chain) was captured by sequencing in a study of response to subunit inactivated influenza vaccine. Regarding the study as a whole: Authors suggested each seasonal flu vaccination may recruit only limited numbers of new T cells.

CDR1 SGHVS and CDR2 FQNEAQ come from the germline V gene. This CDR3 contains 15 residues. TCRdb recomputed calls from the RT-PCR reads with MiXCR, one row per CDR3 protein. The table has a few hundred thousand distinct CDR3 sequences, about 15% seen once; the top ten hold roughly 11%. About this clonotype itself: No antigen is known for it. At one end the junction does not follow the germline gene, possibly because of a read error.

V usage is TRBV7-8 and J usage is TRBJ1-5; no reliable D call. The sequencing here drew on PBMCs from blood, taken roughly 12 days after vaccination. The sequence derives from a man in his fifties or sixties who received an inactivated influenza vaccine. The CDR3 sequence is CTSSLEPNSNQPQHF. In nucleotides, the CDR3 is TGTACCAGCAGCTTAGAACCCAATAGCAATCAGCCCCAGCATTTT.